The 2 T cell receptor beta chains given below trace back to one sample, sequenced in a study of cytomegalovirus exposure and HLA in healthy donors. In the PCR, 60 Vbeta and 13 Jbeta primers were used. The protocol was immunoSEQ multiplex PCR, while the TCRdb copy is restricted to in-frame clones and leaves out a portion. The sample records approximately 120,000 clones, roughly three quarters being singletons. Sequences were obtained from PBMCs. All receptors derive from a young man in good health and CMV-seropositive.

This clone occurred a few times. CDR3: CASSFNQGNTGELFF. CDR3 nucleotides: TGCGCCAGCAGCTTCAATCAGGGGAACACCGGGGAGCTGTTTTTT. This chain links TRBV5-1 with TRBJ2-2, with D maybe TRBD1 (5 bases). The CDR3 runs to 15 residues. Germline CDR1 and CDR2: SGHRS and YFSETQ. V shed 2 bases and J shed 1 base, with 9 bases lying between them.

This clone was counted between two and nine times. In DNA form, the CDR3 reads TGTGCCAGCAGCGTAGCTCGGGGGTCCCACTACAATGAGCAGTTCTTC. Its protein product is CASSVARGSHYNEQFF. The chain links TRBV9 to TRBJ2-1; the D gene is possibly TRBD2 (6 bases). V was cut by 0 bases and J by 3 bases, with 13 bases left in between. This CDR3 spans 16 amino acids. Germline-derived CDR1 and CDR2 are SGDLS and YYNGEE.